This T cell receptor (beta chain) emerged from a study of cytomegalovirus exposure and HLA in healthy donors. With respect to this clone: The antigen is unknown.

Germline V gene data show CDR1 as SGHVS and CDR2 as FQNEAQ. V lost 5 bases to trimming and J lost 9 bases; unmatched junction nucleotides: 3. There are 12 residues in the CDR3. The PCR used 60 Vbeta and 13 Jbeta primers. The table came from immunoSEQ multiplex PCR; TCRdb's copy has only in-frame clones and leaves some out. The sample records more than 95,000 clones, 9.5% being singletons. The study's findings and limits: Highly shared variants forming one cluster were likely a sequencing artifact.

The chain uses TRBV7-8 and TRBJ2-1; TRBD2 agrees at 8 bases. Sequencing was carried out using PBMCs. The source of this sequence is a man aged 25 to 45 in good health and CMV-seronegative. CDR3: CASSPGLVEQFF. In DNA, the CDR3 is TGTGCCAGCAGCCCGGGACTAGTTGAGCAGTTCTTC.